These 14 T cell receptor beta chains were sequenced from one sample in a study of shared clonotypes between healthy human individuals (TCRdb year 2020). The library was generated by the immunoSEQ multiplex PCR assay. The table was pulled from immuneACCESS by TCRdb, which kept in-frame rearrangements only. Such tables lose some clones; where checked, under half of the loss comes from unresolved V genes, and the rest has no known cause. This sample is represented by roughly 1,800,000 clones; roughly 94% of them were singletons. In total, the top ten clones hold 0.9% to 1.5% of the sample. For the CD8 naive samples, CD45RO-negative cells were positively selected for CCR7, yielding a CD45RA+CCR7+ population from which TemRA cells were excluded. Input material: naive CD8+ T cells sorted from blood. The cell subset or site label corresponds to: CD45RA+CCR7+. The receptors shown here come from a man younger than 35 in good health.

The chain employs TRBV10-1 and TRBJ2-2; tentatively, D is TRBD1 (6 bases). CDR1 is WNHNN and CDR2 is SYGVQD in the germline V gene (reference sequence). The V end lost 0 bases, the J end lost 4 bases, and 15 bases lay between the germline ends. The CDR3 consists of 17 residues. Written as DNA, the CDR3 is TGCGCCAGCAGTGAGTCCCCTTTAGACAGGACCACCGGGGAGCTGTTTTTT. Amino acids: CASSESPLDRTTGELFF.

J is TRBJ2-3 and V is TRBV6-1; either TRBD1 or TRBD2 may fit D (6 bases each). This CDR3 is built from 12 residues. CDR1 MNHNS and CDR2 SASEGT come from the germline V gene. Trimming stripped 6 bases from V and 5 bases from J, with 9 bases between. CDR3 residues: CASRKGGDTQYF. In DNA form, the CDR3 reads TGTGCCAGCAGGAAGGGGGGAGATACGCAGTATTTT.

The V and J genes are TRBV27 and TRBJ2-5; maybe TRBD2 (5 bases). The ends were cut back, 6 bases at V and 0 bases at J, with 8 bases in the middle. Looked up from germline, CDR1 is MNHEY and CDR2 is SMNVEV (reference sequence). This CDR3 region has 13 residues. The CDR3 reads CASRTGYQETQYF. The CDR3 DNA follows: TGTGCCAGCAGAACGGGGTACCAAGAGACCCAGTACTTC.

The V and J genes are TRBV7-6 and TRBJ2-2; D gene uncertain. Germline V gene sequence: CDR1 SGHVS, CDR2 FNYEAQ. V was clipped by 1 base and J by 2 bases, with 2 bases between them. This CDR3 has 13 amino acids. The CDR3 DNA reads as TGTGCCAGCAGCTTAGGAAACACCGGGGAGCTGTTTTTT. Its protein product is CASSLGNTGELFF.

The rearrangement uses TRBV5-1 and TRBJ1-1; 7 bases line up with TRBD1. V lost 4 bases and J lost 0; bases outside the gene matches: 12. The CDR3 runs to 17 residues. CDR1 is SGHRS and CDR2 is YFSETQ in the germline V gene. The CDR3 loop reads CASSLPTGHPMNTEAFF. CDR3 coding DNA: TGCGCCAGCAGCCTACCGACAGGGCACCCGATGAACACTGAAGCTTTCTTT.

V and J are TRBV7-9 and TRBJ2-7; 8 bases match TRBD1. The V gene end was trimmed by 5 bases and the J gene end by 3 bases; junction bases not matched to a gene: 9. The germline V gene encodes CDR1 SEHNR and CDR2 FQNEAQ (reference sequence). There are 15 residues in the CDR3. The CDR3 protein is CASSHEDRAYYEQYF. CDR3 sequence (DNA): TGTGCCAGCAGCCACGAGGACAGGGCCTACTACGAGCAGTACTTC.

As for this clone: The same CDR3 arises from other DNA sequences in this sample as well. The chain is built from TRBV4-3 and TRBJ2-7, with D tentatively TRBD2 (5 bases). CDR1 is LGHNA, CDR2 YSLEER, per germline. The CDR3 consists of 14 residues. V lost 1 base and J lost 4, with 11 bases in between. CDR3 loop: CASSQGTGTYEQYF. The CDR3 DNA reads TGCGCCAGCAGCCAAGGGACTGGAACATACGAGCAGTACTTC.

As to this clone: Other DNA variants within this sample encode the same CDR3. The DNA for the CDR3 is TGTGCCAGCAGTTACTCCGGGACAGGGGGCGACGAGCAGTACTTC. Encoded protein: CASSYSGTGGDEQYF. This rearrangement joins TRBV6-5 to TRBJ2-7; 12 bases are shared with TRBD1. Germline V gene lookup returns CDR1 MNHEY and CDR2 SVGAGI. V shed 0 bases, J shed 5 bases, and the junction held 2 bases outside the gene matches. The CDR3 loop spans 15 amino acids.

V is TRBV6-5 and J is TRBJ2-1, with 8 bases fitting TRBD2. After removal of 5 bases from V and 6 bases from J, the junction contained 6 bases not matched to a gene. This CDR3 contains 14 residues. Germline V gene data show CDR1 as MNHEY and CDR2 as SVGAGI. The CDR3 DNA follows: TGTGCCAGCAGTATTCTCGGGGGGGCCAATGAGCAGTTCTTC. Amino acids: CASSILGGANEQFF.

The chain has TRBV7-9 and TRBJ2-5, with D tentatively TRBD1 or TRBD2 (6 bases each). V was cut by 5 bases and J by 1 base, with 14 bases left in between. The length of the CDR3 is 15 residues. Per the germline V gene, CDR1 is SEHNR and CDR2 is FQNEAQ (reference sequence). In DNA, the CDR3 is TGTGCCAGCAGCCCAACGGAGGGGGTCCAAGAGACCCAGTACTTC. Protein product: CASSPTEGVQETQYF.

This sequence joins TRBV7-8 and TRBJ2-5; a weak D match, TRBD1 (5 bases). Per the germline V gene, CDR1 is SGHVS and CDR2 is FQNEAQ. V was pared by 6 bases and J by 1 base, with 6 bases between. The CDR3 has 12 residues. The CDR3 sequence: CASSRGQETQYF. CDR3 nucleotide sequence: TGTGCCAGCAGTAGGGGCCAAGAGACCCAGTACTTC.

The J gene is TRBJ1-1, the V gene TRBV7-2; no reliable D call. The CDR3 extends over 17 amino acids. The V gene's germline CDR1 is SGHTA and CDR2 FQGNSA. Trimming stripped 5 bases from V and 0 bases from J, with 19 bases between. The CDR3 loop is CASSPFIISPLNTEAFF. CDR3 in DNA: TGTGCCAGCAGCCCTTTCATAATCAGCCCCTTGAACACTGAAGCTTTCTTT.

This rearrangement joins TRBV7-9 to TRBJ1-1; 10 nucleotides match TRBD1. J gave up 5 bases and V 5 bases, and 11 bases lay outside the gene matches. This CDR3 contains 16 residues. Germline V gene sequence: CDR1 SEHNR, CDR2 FQNEAQ (reference sequence). In nucleotides, the CDR3 is TGTGCCAGCAGCCCCGGGACAGGGGTTAGGGTTACTGAAGCTTTCTTT. This encodes CASSPGTGVRVTEAFF. The variable domain in full, completed from reference TRBV7-9 and TRBJ1-1, reads DTGVSQNPRHKITKRGQNVTFRCDPISEHNRLYWYRQTLGQGPEFLTYFQNEAQLEKSRLLSDRFSAERPKGSFSTLEIQRTEQGDSAMYLCASSPGTGVRVTEAFFGQGTRLTVV.

The chain uses TRBV28 and TRBJ2-2; 10 bases map to TRBD1. Germline CDR1 MDHEN, CDR2 SYDVKM. CDR3 size: 17 residues. Trimming cost V 5 bases and J 4 bases; bases outside gene matches: 10. The CDR3 region is CASSPPGTGDRTGELFF. DNA of the CDR3: TGTGCCAGCAGTCCCCCCGGGACAGGGGATCGCACCGGGGAGCTGTTTTTT.